The 7 T cell receptor beta chains below were found in one sample sequenced in a study of blood T cell repertoires in COVID-19. Assay used: immunoSEQ multiplex PCR; TCRdb lists only in-frame clones, some missing. Of 140,000 to 150,000 clones in the sample, around 82% are singletons; the top ten hold 44%. Sequenced input: peripheral blood. Receptors were obtained from a human donor in a cohort sampled during active COVID-19.

The rearrangement joins TRBV7-3 to TRBJ1-1; 10 bases agree with TRBD1. CDR3 length: 15 amino acids. CDR1 is SGHTA, CDR2 FQGTGA, per germline. The junction had 4 bases not matched to a gene; V was cut back by 2 bases and J by 4 bases. The CDR3 protein is CASSLGTGAGTEAFF. In DNA, the CDR3 is TGTGCCAGCAGCTTAGGGACAGGGGCTGGCACTGAAGCTTTCTTT.

This rearrangement joins TRBV25-1 to TRBJ2-5; TRBD1 aligns across 10 bases. The CDR3 is made up of 15 amino acids. V lost 8 bases to trimming and J lost 5 bases; unmatched junction nucleotides: 11. The V gene's germline CDR1 is MGHDK and CDR2 SYGVNS. The CDR3 DNA follows: TGTGCCAGCTCAGACGGGACAGGGGTACGGGAGACCCAGTACTTC. Its protein product is CASSDGTGVRETQYF.

J is TRBJ1-5 and V is TRBV15, with TRBD1 as a possible D gene (5 bases). The CDR3 is 15 amino acids. CDR1 is LNHNV and CDR2 is YYDKDF in the germline V gene (reference sequence). The V end lost 1 base, the J end lost 7 bases, and 14 bases lay between the germline ends. The CDR3 DNA reads TGTGCCACCAGCAGAGGGGGCGGGGGTAGGCAGCCCCAGCATTTT. Translated, it gives CATSRGGGGRQPQHF.

This clone appeared once. This chain joins TRBV7-9 and TRBJ1-3, with a possible D match to TRBD1 (6 bases). The germline gives CDR1 SEHNR, CDR2 FQNEAQ (reference sequence). CDR3 length: 16 residues. V was shortened by 4 bases and J by 0 bases, with 13 bases between the two germline ends. CDR3 DNA sequence: TGTGCCAGCAGCTACCGGACAGAGGGCTCTGGAAACACCATATATTTT. Its protein is CASSYRTEGSGNTIYF. The entire variable domain, with the rest obtained from reference TRBV7-9 and TRBJ1-3, is as follows: DTGVSQNPRHKITKRGQNVTFRCDPISEHNRLYWYRQTLGQGPEFLTYFQNEAQLEKSRLLSDRFSAERPKGSFSTLEIQRTEQGDSAMYLCASSYRTEGSGNTIYFGEGSWLTVV.

The CDR3 coding sequence is TGTGCCAGCAGCCAAGGGGGCACAGGGGAAGAAAAACTGTTTTTT. Translated, it gives CASSQGGTGEEKLFF. The chain uses TRBV4-2 and TRBJ1-4; TRBD1 matches 7 bases. Germline trimming cut 1 base from V and 8 bases from J; bases unmatched to any gene: 7. The CDR3 consists of 15 residues. The germline CDR1 and CDR2 sequences are LGHNA and YNFKEQ.

This chain uses TRBV29-1 with TRBJ2-6, with D perhaps TRBD1 (5 bases). Germline CDR1 is SQVTM and CDR2 is ANQGSEA. With 6 bases removed from V and 1 base from J, the gap between germline ends came to 7 bases. The CDR3 runs 13 residues. The CDR3 nucleotides are TGCAGCGTAGGGGTTTCTGGGGCCAACGTCCTGACTTTC. Its protein product is CSVGVSGANVLTF. Looking up the rest from reference TRBV29-1 and TRBJ2-6 gives the full variable domain: SAVISQKPSRDICQRGTSLTIQCQVDSQVTMMFWYRQQPGQSLTLIATANQGSEATYESGFVIDKFPISRPNLTFSTLTVSNMSPEDSSIYLCSVGVSGANVLTFGAGSRLTVL.

The V and J genes are TRBV7-3 and TRBJ1-1, with D perhaps TRBD1 (5 bases). Per germline, CDR1 SGHTA and CDR2 FQGTGA. The germline V and J ends were trimmed by 2 bases and 4 bases, with 14 bases remaining between them. The CDR3 consists of 15 residues. CDR3 sequence: CASSLPPGHITEAFF. CDR3 in DNA: TGTGCCAGCAGCTTACCCCCTGGACACATCACTGAAGCTTTCTTT.